This is a list of T cell receptor beta chains from one sample in a study of chemoradiotherapy in HPV16-positive cancers. Some clones are missing from TCRdb's copy, which holds only in-frame ones; the method was immunoSEQ multiplex PCR. The profile shows fewer than 40,000 clones, about 80% of them singletons. Specimen: blood, collected from a patient who underwent chemoradiotherapy. The receptors originated from a human donor with HPV-associated anogenital cancer. CDR3s include the opening cysteine and the closing phenylalanine or tryptophan. Each record gives: D gene, J gene, V gene, clone size, CDR3 DNA, CDR3 protein. The D gene is left open where the match is weak. A row's size may be missing; if present it is once, few, many or a size class.

- | TRBJ1-6 | TRBV6-1 | - | TGTGCCAGCAGCCCCGAAGTCCCAATAACCCCCCTCCACTTT | CASSPEVPITPLHF
- | TRBJ1-2 | TRBV6-5 | - | TGTGCCAGCGGTACCCGCGACGGCCTCGGGCTTGGCTACACCTTC | CASGTRDGLGLGYTF
- | TRBJ2-7 | TRBV19 | once | TGTGCCAGTAGTATAAGGGGACACCGCTACGAGCAGTACTTC | CASSIRGHRYEQYF
TRBD2 | TRBJ2-3 | TRBV5-1 | - | TGCGCCAGCAGCTTTCGAAAGCGGGGTGGTGATACGCAGTATTTT | CASSFRKRGGDTQYF
- | TRBJ1-2 | TRBV5-4 | - | TGTGCCAGCAGCTCGAGGGGGGGTGGCTATGGCTACACCTTC | CASSSRGGGYGYTF
- | TRBJ1-4 | TRBV6-1 | - | TGTGCCAGCAGTGAAGCGCAAGGAGGTAATGAAAAACTGTTTTTT | CASSEAQGGNEKLFF
TRBD2 | TRBJ2-3 | TRBV7-2 | - | TGTGCCAGCAGCTTAGTCGGGGGGGGGCTGACAGATACGCAGTATTTT | CASSLVGGGLTDTQYF
- | TRBJ2-7 | TRBV10-3 | once | TGTGCCATCAGTGATCAAGGGAGGAAGAGTGACTACGAGCAGTACTTC | CAISDQGRKSDYEQYF
- | TRBJ1-1 | TRBV6-6 | - | TGTGCCAGCGCAGACGGAATAAACACTGAAGCTTTCTTT | CASADGINTEAFF
TRBD1 | TRBJ1-5 | TRBV18 | once | TGTGCCAGCTCACAAATCCCTGGACAGGGAAATCAGCCCCAGCATTTT | CASSQIPGQGNQPQHF
TRBD1 | TRBJ2-7 | TRBV7-2 | - | TGTGCCAGCAGCTTAATGTTGAGCGGGACAGGGGGCGCGCAGTACTTC | CASSLMLSGTGGAQYF
TRBD1 | TRBJ2-5 | TRBV4-3 | - | TGCGCCAGCAGCCAAGGACCCAGGGGGGAGACCCAGTACTTC | CASSQGPRGETQYF
TRBD1 | TRBJ2-2 | TRBV5-1 | - | TGCGCCAGCAGCTCCGGACAGGTCAACACCGGGGAGCTGTTTTTT | CASSSGQVNTGELFF
- | TRBJ2-1 | TRBV6-6 | - | TGTGCCAGCATCAACCAGTATTCCTACAATGAGCAGTTCTTC | CASINQYSYNEQFF
- | TRBJ2-5 | TRBV10-3 | - | TGTGCCATCAGTGGAATAGGACATCAAGAGACCCAGTACTTC | CAISGIGHQETQYF
- | TRBJ1-2 | TRBV6-5 | - | TGTGCCAGCAGTTATAGAGCGGACCCCCCCTATGGCTACACCTTC | CASSYRADPPYGYTF
- | TRBJ2-5 | TRBV10-1 | few | TGCGCCAGCCAGAGGGGTATCCAAGAGACCCAGTACTTC | CASQRGIQETQYF
- | TRBJ2-7 | TRBV9 | - | TGTGCCAGCAGCCCAGGACGGCTCTACGAGCAGTACTTC | CASSPGRLYEQYF
- | TRBJ1-3 | TRBV5-1 | - | TGCGCCAGCAGCCCGGCGTTAGGGGGAAGTGGAAACACCATATATTTT | CASSPALGGSGNTIYF
- | TRBJ2-3 | TRBV5-6 | - | TGTGCCAGCAGCTTGGCCTCCGGTACGCAGTATTTT | CASSLASGTQYF
- | TRBJ2-3 | TRBV5-6 | medium-sized | TGTGCCAGCAGCTTGGCTATAGATACGCAGTATTTT | CASSLAIDTQYF
TRBD1 | TRBJ2-7 | TRBV6-1 | few | TGTGCCAGCAGCACGACAGGGGGCAGCTACGAGCAGTACTTC | CASSTTGGSYEQYF
TRBD1 | TRBJ1-5 | TRBV18 | - | TGTGCCAGCTCACTACCGGGACAGGGCGTTCAGCCCCAGCATTTT | CASSLPGQGVQPQHF
TRBD2 | TRBJ2-7 | TRBV18 | - | TGTGCCAGCTCACCGACTGACCATCCGGGACTAGCGGGGGGAATCTCCTACGAGCAGTACTTC | CASSPTDHPGLAGGISYEQYF
- | TRBJ1-2 | TRBV5-4 | - | TGTGCCAGCAGCTCTAACTATGGCTACACCTTC | CASSSNYGYTF
- | TRBJ2-7 | TRBV6-1 | once | TGTGCCAGCAGTGAGCCGGGACCTAACTACGAGCAGTACTTC | CASSEPGPNYEQYF
- | TRBJ2-1 | TRBV27 | - | TGTGCCAGCAGTCTAAATTTGGGCAATGAGCAGTTCTTC | CASSLNLGNEQFF
TRBD2 | TRBJ2-1 | TRBV7-9 | - | TGTGCCAGCGGGCTAGCGGGGAGTAATGAGCAGTTCTTC | CASGLAGSNEQFF